A single sample is the source of the 22 T cell receptor beta chains below, sequenced in a study of T cells in Graves' hyperthyroidism and ophthalmopathy. RNA transcripts yielded amplified TCR beta CDR3 regions. Using the HTBI primer set, a first-round RT-PCR was run on the TCR CDR3. TCRdb reprocessed the multiplex PCR reads via MiXCR and lists one record per CDR3 protein. In the table there are roughly 200,000 distinct CDR3 sequences, about 17% of which are singletons. The specimen was blood. These receptors were collected from a woman aged 45-65 years with Graves' hyperthyroidism.

This clonotype was picked up many times. The chain joins TRBV6-1 to TRBJ2-7, with a possible D match to TRBD1 (5 bases). The germline CDR1 and CDR2 sequences are MNHNS and SASEGT. V was shortened by 6 bases and J by 3 bases, with 24 bases between the two germline ends. The CDR3 contains 17 residues. CDR3 bases: TGTGCCAGCAGAAACCGGGCCGGGTCGACAAGGGGCTACGAGCAGTACTTC. Translated: CASRNRAGSTRGYEQYF.

This clonotype came up many times. The rearrangement uses TRBV30 and TRBJ1-2, with D possibly matching TRBD1 (5 bases). CDR1 is GTSNPN, CDR2 SVGIG, per germline (reference sequence). V was cut by 3 bases and J by 3 bases, with 14 bases left in between. This CDR3 has 14 residues. The CDR3 here is CAWRRYWGDYGYTF. CDR3 coding DNA: TGTGCCTGGAGGCGGTACTGGGGGGACTATGGCTACACCTTC.

The chain uses TRBV7-9 and TRBJ2-2; 7 bases match TRBD1. J lost 2 bases, V lost 5 bases, and 8 bases had no gene match. Germline V lookup: CDR1 SEHNR, CDR2 FQNEAQ (reference sequence). This CDR3 spans 16 amino acids. CDR3 nucleotides: TGTGCCAGCAGCGGGACCGGGACAGCTAACACCGGGGAGCTGTTTTTT. Encoded protein: CASSGTGTANTGELFF.

This clonotype turned up a few times. The junction departs from the called germline gene at one end, perhaps through a read error. The CDR3 DNA reads as TGTGCCAGCAGGGGGGAACAGGGGAACACTGAAACTTTCTTT. This codes for CASRGEQGNTETFF. The V and J genes are TRBV2 and TRBJ1-1, with 7 positions matching TRBD1. CDR1 and CDR2 (germline): SNHLY, FYNNEI. This CDR3 has 14 residues.

V is TRBV5-1 and J is TRBJ2-7; TRBD2 might be the D (6 bases). The CDR3 contains 14 residues. Germline V gene lookup returns CDR1 SGHRS and CDR2 YFSETQ. V lost 0 bases and J 6 bases, leaving 13 bases between the germline ends. The CDR3: CASSLAEEGSEQYF. The CDR3 bases are TGCGCCAGCAGCTTGGCCGAGGAGGGGAGCGAGCAGTACTTC.

This clonotype was found many times. The chain combines TRBV30 with TRBJ1-1, with unresolved D. Trimming removed 1 base at V and 0 bases at J, with 12 bases between. The CDR3 consists of 15 residues. CDR1 GTSNPN and CDR2 SVGIG come from the germline V gene (reference sequence). CDR3 DNA sequence: TGTGCCTGGAGTGAAGCCGGGCCCGTGAACACTGAAGCTTTCTTT. Amino acid sequence: CAWSEAGPVNTEAFF.

On this clonotype itself: A clone one base away is much larger, so this may be a read error. V and J are TRBV6-1 and TRBJ2-2; the match to TRBD2 covers 12 bases. The CDR3 loop spans 17 amino acids. Germline CDR1 reads MNHNS; CDR2 reads SASEGT. The CDR3 DNA is TGTGCCAGCAGAAGACTAGCGGGAGCCACGAACACCGGGGAGCTGCTTTTT. Its protein product is CASRRLAGATNTGELLF.

V gene TRBV24-1 combines with J gene TRBJ1-5, with 8 bases matching TRBD1. Germline CDR1 and CDR2: KGHDR and SFDVKD. With V trimmed by 10 bases and J by 8 bases, 9 bases remained unmatched. The CDR3 extends over 13 amino acids. CDR3 in amino acids: CATGGSGGEPQHF. The DNA of the CDR3 is TGTGCCACGGGTGGGTCAGGGGGCGAGCCCCAGCATTTT.

This clonotype was recorded many times. This chain connects TRBV28 to TRBJ1-2; the D is unclear. Germline loops: CDR1 MDHEN, CDR2 SYDVKM. V was trimmed by 3 bases and J by 4 bases, leaving 9 bases between them. CDR3 length equals 13 residues. The CDR3 region is CASSLPGFYGYTF. CDR3 bases: TGTGCCAGCAGTTTGCCGGGGTTCTATGGCTACACCTTC.

Many counts were recorded for this clonotype. The chain carries TRBV12-3 or TRBV12-4 and TRBJ1-1; D unresolved. This CDR3 region has 12 residues. Trimming took off 3 bases at V and 5 bases at J, with 7 bases between the two ends. CDR3 bases: TGTGCCAGCAGTTTTCCGAGGACTGAAGCTTTCTTT. Amino acids: CASSFPRTEAFF.

This clonotype came up many times. V and J are TRBV29-1 and TRBJ2-1; D remains ambiguous. This CDR3 is built from 15 residues. Germline CDR1 SQVTM, CDR2 ANQGSEA. Trimming removed 7 bases from V and 1 base from J, with 17 bases in between. CDR3 protein: CSAYHLGHSYNEQFF. CDR3 nucleotide sequence: TGCAGCGCCTACCATCTTGGTCATTCCTACAATGAGCAGTTCTTC.

The CDR3: CASSPAGQGYHEQYF. The CDR3, as DNA: TGCGCCAGCAGCCCGGCGGGACAGGGGTACCACGAGCAGTACTTC. V usage is TRBV5-1 and J usage is TRBJ2-7; TRBD1 agrees at 10 bases. V shed 4 bases and J 5 bases; nucleotides not matched to a gene: 9. CDR3 size: 15 residues. Germline values: CDR1 SGHRS, CDR2 YFSETQ.

The chain recombines TRBV29-1 with TRBJ1-2; D gene uncertain. The germline V gene has CDR1 SQVTM and CDR2 ANQGSEA. There are 12 residues in the CDR3. Trimming took off 0 bases at V and 3 bases at J, with 5 bases between the two ends. CDR3 protein: CSVEDSHYGYTF. The CDR3 coding sequence is TGCAGCGTTGAAGACAGCCACTATGGCTACACCTTC.

This clonotype occurred once. The genes are TRBV20-1 and TRBJ1-5, with D possibly being TRBD1 (5 bases). V lost 0 bases to trimming and J lost 7 bases, with 16 bases between them. Germline values: CDR1 DFQATT, CDR2 SNEGSKA (reference sequence). This CDR3 region has 15 residues. The CDR3 DNA follows: TGCAGTGCTAGAGATGATAGGAGGGGCGGCCAGCCCCAGCATTTT. It yields the protein CSARDDRRGGQPQHF.

This chain links TRBV2 with TRBJ1-3, with TRBD1 matching 7 bases. V lost 5 bases, J lost 2 bases, and 6 bases stayed unmatched. The CDR3 covers 15 residues. The germline gives CDR1 SNHLY, CDR2 FYNNEI. CDR3 region: CASSKTGNTGNTIYF. DNA for the CDR3: TGTGCCAGCAGTAAGACAGGGAACACTGGAAACACCATATATTTT. The complete variable domain, with remaining parts taken from reference TRBV2 and TRBJ1-3, reads EPEVTQTPSHQVTQMGQEVILRCVPISNHLYFYWYRQILGQKVEFLVSFYNNEISEKSEIFDDQFSVERPDGSNFTLKIRSTKLEDSAMYFCASSKTGNTGNTIYFGEGSWLTVV.

The table lists this clonotype with many counts. The chain is built from TRBV18 and TRBJ2-7, with D possibly being TRBD1 (6 bases). The germline V gene has CDR1 KGHSH and CDR2 LQKENI. There are 14 residues in the CDR3. Trimming removed 6 bases at V and 7 bases at J, with 19 bases between. CDR3 in amino acids: CASSNRVFGDEQYF. CDR3 coding DNA: TGTGCCAGCTCGAACAGGGTTTTTGGTGATGAGCAGTACTTC.

With regard to this clonotype: This may stem from a read error, because a much larger clone lies one nucleotide away. V is TRBV28 and J is TRBJ1-5; weak D call: TRBD1 (6 bases). Trimming removed 1 base from V and 5 bases from J, with 24 bases in between. The CDR3 is 19 residues long. Germline lookup yields CDR1 MDHEN and CDR2 SYDVKM. CDR3 nucleotide sequence: TGTGCCAGCAGTTTATTAGGGACAATTTCTTTATTATCCGATCAGCCCCAGCATTTT. Its protein product is CASSLLGTISLLSDQPQHF. Drawing the rest from reference TRBV28 and TRBJ1-5, the complete variable domain is DVKVTQSSRYLVKRTGEKVFLECVQDMDHENMFWYRQDPGLGLRLIYFSYDVKMKEKGDIPEGYSVSREKKERFSLILESASTNQTSMYLCASSLLGTISLLSDQPQHFGDGTRLSIL.

There are many counts of this clonotype. This sequence joins TRBV29-1 and TRBJ2-6; 7 positions agree with TRBD1. Germline V CDR1 and CDR2: SQVTM, ANQGSEA. The junction had 7 bases not matched to a gene; V was cut back by 6 bases and J by 2 bases. CDR3 length: 15 amino acids. In DNA form, the CDR3 reads TGCAGCGTATCAACACAGGGGACTGGGGCCAACGTCCTGACTTTC. Translated, it gives CSVSTQGTGANVLTF.

This clonotype was seen repeatedly, ten times or more. CDR3 coding DNA: TGTGCCAGCAGTTTGTGGGGGGGCGTGGAAGAGACCCAGTACTTC. It codes for CASSLWGGVEETQYF. This chain joins TRBV12-3 or TRBV12-4 and TRBJ2-5; a possible D gene is TRBD2 (7 bases). CDR3 size: 15 residues. The V end lost 3 bases, the J end lost 3 bases, and 14 bases lay between the germline ends.

This rearrangement joins TRBV28 to TRBJ1-3; a possible D gene is TRBD1 (5 bases). Trimming stripped 6 bases from V and 0 bases from J, with 6 bases between. The CDR3 has 13 amino acids. Germline CDR1 MDHEN, CDR2 SYDVKM. The CDR3 loop is CASRGTSGNTIYF. The CDR3 DNA reads as TGTGCCAGCAGGGGGACCTCTGGAAACACCATATATTTT.

This clonotype was detected many times. This chain uses TRBV12-5 with TRBJ2-7, with D uncertain. Deletions cut 1 base from V and 2 bases from J, with 3 bases between. The V gene's germline CDR1 is LGHNT and CDR2 FRNRAP. The CDR3 extends over 12 amino acids. CDR3 coding DNA: TGTGCTAGTGGTTTGGCCCCCTACGAGCAGTACTTC. It encodes CASGLAPYEQYF.

This clonotype was observed a handful of times. This chain links TRBV4-1 with TRBJ2-1; 8 positions match TRBD2. This CDR3 is 14 amino acids long. V shed 9 bases, J shed 4 bases, and the junction held 8 bases outside the gene matches. The germline V gene has CDR1 MGHRA and CDR2 YSYEKL. CDR3 loop: CASTGRAPYNEQFF. The CDR3 DNA sequence: TGCGCCAGTACCGGGAGGGCACCTTACAATGAGCAGTTCTTC.